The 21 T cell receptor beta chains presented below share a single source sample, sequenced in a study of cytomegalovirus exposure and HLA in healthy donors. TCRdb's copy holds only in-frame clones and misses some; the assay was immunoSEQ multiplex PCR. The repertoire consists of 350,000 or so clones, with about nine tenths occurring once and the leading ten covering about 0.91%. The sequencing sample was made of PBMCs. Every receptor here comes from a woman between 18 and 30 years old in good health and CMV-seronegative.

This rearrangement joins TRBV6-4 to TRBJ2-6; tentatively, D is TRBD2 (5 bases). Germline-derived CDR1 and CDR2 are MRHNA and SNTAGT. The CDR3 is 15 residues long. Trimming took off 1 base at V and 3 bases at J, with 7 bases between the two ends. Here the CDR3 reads CASSDFRGGANVLTF. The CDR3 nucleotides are TGTGCCAGCAGTGACTTCCGGGGTGGGGCCAACGTCCTGACTTTC.

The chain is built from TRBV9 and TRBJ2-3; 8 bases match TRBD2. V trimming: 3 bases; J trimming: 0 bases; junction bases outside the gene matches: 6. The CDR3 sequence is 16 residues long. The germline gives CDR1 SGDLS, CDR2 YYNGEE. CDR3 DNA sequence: TGTGCCAGCAGCGGCATAGCGGGACCAAGCACAGATACGCAGTATTTT. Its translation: CASSGIAGPSTDTQYF.

As DNA, the CDR3 is TGTGCCAGCAGCTTAGTAGTGCGAGGCTACACCTTC. This translates into CASSLVVRGYTF. The chain couples TRBV5-8 to TRBJ1-2; D not certain. Germline-derived CDR1 and CDR2 are SGHTS and YDEGEE. The CDR3 consists of 12 residues. The germline V and J ends were trimmed by 2 bases and 8 bases, with 10 bases remaining between them.

The CDR3 here is CASSYSRVTEQFF. The CDR3 region has the DNA TGTGCCAGCAGTTACTCGAGGGTCACTGAGCAGTTCTTC. V gene TRBV6-5 combines with J gene TRBJ2-1, with a tentative D call TRBD2 (5 bases). The CDR3 totals 13 residues. V lost 0 bases, J lost 9 bases, and 9 bases lay in between. Germline V gives CDR1 MNHEY, CDR2 SVGAGI.

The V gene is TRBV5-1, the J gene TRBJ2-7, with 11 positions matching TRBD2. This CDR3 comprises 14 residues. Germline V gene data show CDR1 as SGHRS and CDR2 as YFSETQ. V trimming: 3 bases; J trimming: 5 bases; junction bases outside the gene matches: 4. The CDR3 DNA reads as TGCGCCAGCAGCTCCTCTAGCGGGAGGAACGAGCAGTACTTC. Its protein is CASSSSSGRNEQYF. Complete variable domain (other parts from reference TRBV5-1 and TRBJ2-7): KAGVTQTPRYLIKTRGQQVTLSCSPISGHRSVSWYQQTPGQGLQFLFEYFSETQRNKGNFPGRFSGRQFSNSRSEMNVSTLELGDSALYLCASSSSSGRNEQYFGPGTRLTVT.

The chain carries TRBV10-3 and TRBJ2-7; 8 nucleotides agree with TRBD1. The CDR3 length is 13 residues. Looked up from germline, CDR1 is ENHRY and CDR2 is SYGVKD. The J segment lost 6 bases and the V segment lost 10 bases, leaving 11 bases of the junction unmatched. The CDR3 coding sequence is TGTGCCACCGGAATCGGGACAGGTTTCGAGCAGTACTTC. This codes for CATGIGTGFEQYF.

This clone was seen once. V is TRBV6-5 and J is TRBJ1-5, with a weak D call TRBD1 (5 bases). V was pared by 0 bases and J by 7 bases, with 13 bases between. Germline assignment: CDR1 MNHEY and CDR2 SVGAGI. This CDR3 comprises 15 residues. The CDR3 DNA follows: TGTGCCAGCAGTTACTCTCGTGCGGGGCGGCAGCCCCAGCATTTT. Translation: CASSYSRAGRQPQHF.

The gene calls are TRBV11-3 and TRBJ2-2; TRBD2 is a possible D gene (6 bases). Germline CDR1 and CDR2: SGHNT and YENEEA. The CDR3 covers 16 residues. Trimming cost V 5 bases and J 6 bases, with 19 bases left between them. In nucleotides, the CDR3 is TGTGCCAGCAGCGCGGGGAGTTACGGTTTGGCCGGGGAGCTGTTTTTT. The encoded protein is CASSAGSYGLAGELFF.

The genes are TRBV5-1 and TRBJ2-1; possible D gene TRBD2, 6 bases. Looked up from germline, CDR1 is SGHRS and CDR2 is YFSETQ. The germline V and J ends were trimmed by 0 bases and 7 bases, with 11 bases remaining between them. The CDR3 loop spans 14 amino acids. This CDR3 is CASSLASTSNEQFF. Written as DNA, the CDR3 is TGCGCCAGCAGCTTGGCCTCGACTAGTAATGAGCAGTTCTTC.

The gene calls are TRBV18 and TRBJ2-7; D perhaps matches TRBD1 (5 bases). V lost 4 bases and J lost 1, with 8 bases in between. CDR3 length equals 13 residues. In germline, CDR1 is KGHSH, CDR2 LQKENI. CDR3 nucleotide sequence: TGTGCCAGCTCACTCCGACAGTCCTACGAGCAGTACTTC. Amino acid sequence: CASSLRQSYEQYF.

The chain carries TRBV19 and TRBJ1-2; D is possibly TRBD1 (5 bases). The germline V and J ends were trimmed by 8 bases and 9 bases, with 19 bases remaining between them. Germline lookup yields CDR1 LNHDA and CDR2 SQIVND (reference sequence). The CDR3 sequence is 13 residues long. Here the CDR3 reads CASHQGLMRSYTF. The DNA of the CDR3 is TGTGCCAGTCATCAGGGTCTAATGCGAAGCTACACCTTC.

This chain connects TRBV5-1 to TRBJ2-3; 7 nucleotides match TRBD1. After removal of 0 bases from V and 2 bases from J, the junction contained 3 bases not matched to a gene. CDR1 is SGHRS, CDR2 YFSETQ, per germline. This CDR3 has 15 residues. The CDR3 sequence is CASSLEGAPTDTQYF. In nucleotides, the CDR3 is TGCGCCAGCAGCTTGGAGGGGGCCCCCACAGATACGCAGTATTTT. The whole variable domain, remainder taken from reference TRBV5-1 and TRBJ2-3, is KAGVTQTPRYLIKTRGQQVTLSCSPISGHRSVSWYQQTPGQGLQFLFEYFSETQRNKGNFPGRFSGRQFSNSRSEMNVSTLELGDSALYLCASSLEGAPTDTQYFGPGTRLTVL.

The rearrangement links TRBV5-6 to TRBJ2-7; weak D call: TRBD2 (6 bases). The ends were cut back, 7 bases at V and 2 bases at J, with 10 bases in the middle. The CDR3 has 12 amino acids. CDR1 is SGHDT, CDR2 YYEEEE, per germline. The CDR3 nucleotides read TGTGCCAGCGGCCGGGAGACCTACGAGCAGTACTTC. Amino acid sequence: CASGRETYEQYF.

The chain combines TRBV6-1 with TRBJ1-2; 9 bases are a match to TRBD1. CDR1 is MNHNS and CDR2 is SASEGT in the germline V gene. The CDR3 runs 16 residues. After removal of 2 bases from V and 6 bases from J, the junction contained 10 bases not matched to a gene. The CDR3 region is CASSEYAGTGINGYTF. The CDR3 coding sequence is TGTGCCAGCAGTGAATATGCCGGGACAGGGATAAATGGCTACACCTTC.

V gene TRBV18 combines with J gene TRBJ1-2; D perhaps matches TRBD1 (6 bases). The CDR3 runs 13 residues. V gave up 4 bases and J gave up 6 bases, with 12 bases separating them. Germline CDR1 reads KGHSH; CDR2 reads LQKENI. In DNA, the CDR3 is TGTGCCAGCTCACTGGGGGCGGGTCATGGCTACACCTTC. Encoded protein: CASSLGAGHGYTF.

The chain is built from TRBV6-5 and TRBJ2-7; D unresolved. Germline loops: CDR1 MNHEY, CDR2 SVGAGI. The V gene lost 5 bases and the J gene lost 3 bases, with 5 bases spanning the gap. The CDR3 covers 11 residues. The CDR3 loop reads CASSGLYEQYF. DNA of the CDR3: TGTGCCAGCAGTGGGCTCTACGAGCAGTACTTC.

The CDR3 reads CATSRTGPGTGVREQYF. For the CDR3, the DNA is TGTGCCACCAGCAGAACCGGGCCCGGGACAGGGGTTCGCGAGCAGTACTTC. The rearrangement joins TRBV15 to TRBJ2-7, with TRBD1 matching over 10 bases. The germline V gene encodes CDR1 LNHNV and CDR2 YYDKDF (reference sequence). V shed 2 bases and J 6 bases; nucleotides not matched to a gene: 13. The CDR3 spans 17 residues.

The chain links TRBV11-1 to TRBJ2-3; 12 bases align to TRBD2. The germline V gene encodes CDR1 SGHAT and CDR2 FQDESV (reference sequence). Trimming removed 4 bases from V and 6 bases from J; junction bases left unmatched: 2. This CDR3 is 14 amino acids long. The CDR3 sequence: CASSSLAGGDTQYF. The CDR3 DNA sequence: TGTGCCAGCAGCTCACTAGCGGGAGGTGATACGCAGTATTTT.

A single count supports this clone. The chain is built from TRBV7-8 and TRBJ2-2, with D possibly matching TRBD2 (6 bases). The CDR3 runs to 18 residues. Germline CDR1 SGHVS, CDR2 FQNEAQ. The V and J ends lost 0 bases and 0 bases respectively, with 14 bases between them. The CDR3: CASSLAPPGATNTGELFF. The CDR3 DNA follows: TGTGCCAGCAGCTTAGCCCCTCCGGGAGCAACGAACACCGGGGAGCTGTTTTTT.

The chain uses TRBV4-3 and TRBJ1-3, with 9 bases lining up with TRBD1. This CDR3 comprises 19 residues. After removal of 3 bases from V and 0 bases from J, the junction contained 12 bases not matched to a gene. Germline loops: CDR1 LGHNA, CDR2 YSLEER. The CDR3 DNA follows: TGCGCCAGCAGCCACTCGACCCTGACAGGGGGATACTCTGGAAACACCATATATTTT. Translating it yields CASSHSTLTGGYSGNTIYF.

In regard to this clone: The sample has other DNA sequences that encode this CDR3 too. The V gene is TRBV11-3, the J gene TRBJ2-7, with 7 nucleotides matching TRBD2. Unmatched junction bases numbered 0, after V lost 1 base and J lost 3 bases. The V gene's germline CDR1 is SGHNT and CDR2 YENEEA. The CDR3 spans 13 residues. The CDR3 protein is CASSLGGGYEQYF. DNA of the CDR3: TGTGCCAGCAGCTTAGGGGGGGGCTACGAGCAGTACTTC.